These 16 T cell receptor beta chains share one sample of origin, sequenced in a study of blood T cells in healthy people across ages. PCR was performed a second time for about 6 to 11 cycles using a sample-barcoded 5' primer and a J-beta primer mix. TCRdb independently ran MiXCR on the 5' RACE reads; one entry per CDR3 protein. Seen here are nearly 1 million distinct CDR3 sequences, about 53% observed once, and the top ten hold roughly 23%. The specimen sequenced was blood. The source is an older woman in good health.

In its sample, this clonotype was seen a few times. The chain joins TRBV5-1 to TRBJ2-3, with TRBD2 as a possible D gene (6 bases). Germline-derived CDR1 and CDR2 are SGHRS and YFSETQ. Trimming pared 0 bases from V and 5 bases from J, leaving 10 bases between. The CDR3 is 14 residues long. This chain's CDR3 is CASSLDRGIDTQYF. CDR3 bases: TGCGCCAGCAGCTTGGACCGGGGGATAGATACGCAGTATTTT.

There are a few counts of this clonotype. The V gene is TRBV7-2, the J gene TRBJ2-5; D ambiguous. From germline, CDR1 is SGHTA and CDR2 FQGNSA. CDR3 length: 14 amino acids. V dropped 1 base and J dropped 4 bases, with 10 bases sitting between them. Written as DNA, the CDR3 is TGTGCCAGCAGCTTAGGCCCGGCAGGAGAGACCCAGTACTTC. Residues: CASSLGPAGETQYF.

This clonotype appeared a few times. The chain employs TRBV24-1 and TRBJ2-1; the D gene is possibly TRBD2 (6 bases). Per germline, CDR1 KGHDR and CDR2 SFDVKD. The CDR3 is 14 amino acids. Trimming stripped 4 bases from V and 8 bases from J, with 14 bases between. The CDR3 here is CATSETRRGYEQFF. The CDR3 nucleotides read TGTGCCACCAGTGAGACTCGACGGGGGTATGAGCAGTTCTTC.

This clonotype turned up a few times. In nucleotides, the CDR3 is TGTGCCAGCAGCCAGGACATAAACACAGATACGCAGTATTTT. This encodes CASSQDINTDTQYF. This chain uses TRBV3-1 with TRBJ2-3; D might be TRBD1 (5 bases). Germline V CDR1 and CDR2: LGHDT, YNNKEL (reference sequence). CDR3 length: 14 residues. The ends were cut back, 3 bases at V and 2 bases at J, with 9 bases in the middle.

There are many counts of this clonotype. The chain has TRBV12-3 or TRBV12-4 and TRBJ2-4; D not resolved. V lost 1 base, J lost 0 bases, and 10 bases lay in between. The CDR3 sequence is 16 residues long. The CDR3: CASSLGGSLAKNIQYF. CDR3 coding DNA: TGTGCCAGCAGTTTAGGAGGTTCACTAGCCAAAAACATTCAGTACTTC.

This clonotype was counted between two and nine times. This chain joins TRBV5-1 and TRBJ2-5, with D tentatively TRBD2 (5 bases). CDR3 length: 15 residues. CDR1 is SGHRS, CDR2 YFSETQ, per germline. The V gene lost 4 bases and the J gene lost 5 bases, with 18 bases spanning the gap. CDR3 DNA: TGCGCCAGCAGCGGACCGGGAACTCTAGGGGAGACCCAGTACTTC. Residues: CASSGPGTLGETQYF.

The chain combines TRBV28 with TRBJ2-7, with 7 bases that match TRBD1. Germline CDR1 MDHEN, CDR2 SYDVKM. Trimming cost V 3 bases and J 0 bases; bases outside gene matches: 20. This CDR3 comprises 20 residues. As DNA, the CDR3 is TGTGCCAGCAGTTTCCCTTTTACGGTTCCCGGGACAGCGAGCTCCTACGAGCAGTACTTC. Protein: CASSFPFTVPGTASSYEQYF.

This clonotype has just a few counts. The gene calls are TRBV28 and TRBJ1-2; 7 positions agree with TRBD1. Germline CDR1 and CDR2: MDHEN and SYDVKM. This CDR3 has 19 residues. V lost 6 bases, J lost 4 bases, and 23 bases stayed unmatched. Written as DNA, the CDR3 is TGTGCCAGCAGAGAGACGGTCTACCGAAGGGGACAGCCACCCTATGGCTACACCTTC. It yields the protein CASRETVYRRGQPPYGYTF.

This clonotype was counted only a few times. The V call is TRBV7-2, the J call TRBJ2-7; D gene ambiguous. V lost 6 bases and J 0 bases, leaving 12 bases between the germline ends. Germline loops: CDR1 SGHTA, CDR2 FQGNSA. This CDR3 spans 14 amino acids. The CDR3 sequence is CASSKPTGSYEQYF. The CDR3 bases are TGTGCCAGCAGTAAACCCACCGGCTCCTACGAGCAGTACTTC.

This CDR3 is CASSSTESNYEQYF. In nucleotides, the CDR3 is TGTGCCAGCAGTTCGACAGAGTCTAACTACGAGCAGTACTTC. The chain carries TRBV6-6 and TRBJ2-5; a weak D match, TRBD1 (5 bases). The tail of the sequence fits TRBJ2-7 better, so the J call may be wrong. Germline V lookup: CDR1 MNHNY, CDR2 SVGAGI (reference sequence). The CDR3 runs to 14 residues.

In its sample, this clonotype was seen a few times. The J gene is TRBJ2-3, the V gene TRBV4-2; 9 bases agree with TRBD2. CDR3 length: 17 residues. The J segment lost 4 bases and the V segment lost 4 bases, leaving 12 bases of the junction unmatched. In germline, CDR1 is LGHNA, CDR2 YNFKEQ. The CDR3 loop is CASSRSTGTSIPDTQYF. In DNA form, the CDR3 reads TGTGCCAGCAGCCGATCAACCGGGACTAGCATCCCAGATACGCAGTATTTT.

This clonotype was observed a handful of times. J is TRBJ2-3 and V is TRBV7-9; maybe TRBD2 (6 bases). The V and J ends lost 5 bases and 2 bases respectively, with 11 bases between them. CDR3 length: 14 amino acids. The V gene's germline CDR1 is SEHNR and CDR2 FQNEAQ (reference sequence). The CDR3 sequence: CASSPRLDTDTQYF. The CDR3, as DNA: TGTGCCAGCAGCCCCAGACTAGACACAGATACGCAGTATTTT.

The V call is TRBV14, the J call TRBJ2-4; either TRBD1 or TRBD2 may supply D (5 bases each). Germline V gene sequence: CDR1 SGHDN, CDR2 FVKESK. There are 13 residues in the CDR3. V gave up 3 bases and J gave up 13 bases, with 16 bases separating them. DNA of the CDR3: TGTGCCAGCAGCCAGGGGACCGTCCTCCCGCAGTACTTC. It is translated as CASSQGTVLPQYF.

V is TRBV6-5 and J is TRBJ2-7; the D gene is possibly TRBD1 (6 bases). Germline values: CDR1 MNHEY, CDR2 SVGAGI. Trimming took 4 bases from V and 0 from J, leaving 13 bases between them. This CDR3 comprises 15 residues. The CDR3 region is CASSSRTAFSYEQYF. CDR3 nucleotide sequence: TGTGCCAGCAGTTCCCGGACAGCCTTCTCCTACGAGCAGTACTTC.

This clonotype was counted a single time. This chain connects TRBV7-3 to TRBJ2-7; 8 nucleotides align to TRBD2. Matching the DNA end better, TRBJ2-1 makes the J call doubtful. CDR1 and CDR2 (germline): SGHTA, FQGTGA. The CDR3 is made up of 15 amino acids. CDR3 loop: CASSSGAGVHHEQFF. The CDR3 bases are TGTGCCAGCAGCAGCGGAGCGGGAGTACATCATGAGCAGTTCTTC.

The table lists this clonotype with many counts. The gene calls are TRBV29-1 and TRBJ2-3; D unresolved. V lost 4 bases and J lost 0, with 11 bases in between. Looked up from germline, CDR1 is SQVTM and CDR2 is ANQGSEA. The CDR3 spans 14 residues. The CDR3 bases are TGCAGCGTTGGGTTCCAAAGTAGCACAGATACGCAGTATTTT. This sequence encodes CSVGFQSSTDTQYF.